These 17 T cell receptor beta chains came from one sample sequenced in a study of T cell responses to AZD1222 COVID-19 vaccine. Data came from immunoSEQ multiplex PCR; TCRdb stores just in-frame clones and leaves some out. This sample has more than 70,000 clones; approximately 86% occur once, and the top ten carry around 8.2%. This material consisted of peripheral blood, taken on day 0 of AZD1222 vaccination. All receptors derive from an adult in good health.

This clone was found a few times. V is TRBV6-6 and J is TRBJ1-5; D uncertain. In germline, CDR1 is MNHNY, CDR2 SVGAGI (reference sequence). This CDR3 region has 15 residues. Trimming stripped 2 bases from V and 1 base from J, with 9 bases between. In DNA form, the CDR3 reads TGTGCCAGCAGTTACGCAGATTCGAGCAATCAGCCCCAGCATTTT. Protein: CASSYADSSNQPQHF.

V is TRBV11-2 and J is TRBJ1-6, with D possibly being TRBD1 (6 bases). The CDR3 is 15 residues long. Trimming stripped 5 bases from V and 9 bases from J, with 17 bases between. CDR1 SGHAT and CDR2 FQNNGV come from the germline V gene. CDR3 region: CASSPEHRQASPLHF. The CDR3 DNA sequence: TGTGCCAGCAGCCCCGAACACCGACAGGCTTCACCCCTCCACTTT.

This clone is a singleton in its sample. The V gene is TRBV11-3, the J gene TRBJ2-1; D may be TRBD2 (5 bases). V lost 4 bases and J lost 7, with 23 bases in between. Germline lookup yields CDR1 SGHNT and CDR2 YENEEA. This CDR3 is 17 amino acids long. The CDR3 here is CASSSPLVTRLLNEQFF. As DNA, the CDR3 is TGTGCCAGCAGCTCACCACTAGTAACCCGTCTTTTGAATGAGCAGTTCTTC.

The chain is built from TRBV19 and TRBJ2-7, with D possibly being TRBD1 (5 bases). V shed 3 bases and J shed 2 bases, with 14 bases lying between them. Germline assignment: CDR1 LNHDA and CDR2 SQIVND (reference sequence). The CDR3 is made up of 15 amino acids. The CDR3 DNA reads TGTGCCAGTAGTATTATGGCAGTGGGGCCCTACGAGCAGTACTTC. Its protein is CASSIMAVGPYEQYF.

The sample holds one count of this clone. The chain couples TRBV7-2 to TRBJ1-3, with TRBD1 as a possible D gene (6 bases). Germline lookup yields CDR1 SGHTA and CDR2 FQGNSA. The CDR3 covers 15 residues. The V end was cut by 8 bases, the J end by 1 base, with 15 bases between. CDR3 bases: TGTGCCAGCCGACCGGGGGGCGGATCTGGAAACACCATATATTTT. Translation: CASRPGGGSGNTIYF.

The chain is built from TRBV19 and TRBJ1-1, with TRBD1 as a possible D gene (6 bases). CDR3 size: 13 residues. In germline, CDR1 is LNHDA, CDR2 SQIVND (reference sequence). Trimming took off 6 bases at V and 3 bases at J, with 11 bases between the two ends. Here the CDR3 reads CASRTTGDTEAFF. CDR3 in DNA: TGTGCCAGTAGGACGACAGGAGACACTGAAGCTTTCTTT.

The chain joins TRBV9 to TRBJ2-1; 7 nucleotides align to TRBD2. CDR3 size: 14 residues. V was clipped by 3 bases and J by 2 bases; unmatched bases: 2. CDR1 is SGDLS, CDR2 YYNGEE, per germline. In DNA, the CDR3 is TGTGCCAGCAGCGCCGGGACTACCTACAATGAGCAGTTCTTC. Its translation: CASSAGTTYNEQFF.

The genes are TRBV19 and TRBJ1-5, with D perhaps TRBD1 (6 bases). CDR3 length: 12 amino acids. Germline V gene lookup returns CDR1 LNHDA and CDR2 SQIVND (reference sequence). The V end was cut by 7 bases, the J end by 5 bases, with 9 bases between. CDR3 region: CASKTGHQPQHF. For the CDR3, the DNA is TGTGCCAGTAAAACAGGGCATCAGCCCCAGCATTTT.

This rearrangement joins TRBV19 to TRBJ1-1; D gene unclear. Germline lookup yields CDR1 LNHDA and CDR2 SQIVND (reference sequence). V lost 7 bases and J 4 bases, leaving 16 bases between the germline ends. The CDR3 totals 14 residues. This CDR3 is CASTWTPSGTEAFF. CDR3 DNA: TGTGCCAGTACTTGGACTCCTTCTGGCACTGAAGCTTTCTTT.

The rearrangement links TRBV6-2 or TRBV6-3 to TRBJ2-3; 9 bases align to TRBD1. CDR3 length: 15 amino acids. The V gene end was trimmed by 2 bases and the J gene end by 5 bases; junction bases not matched to a gene: 5. Germline values: CDR1 MNHEY, CDR2 SVGEGT. In DNA form, the CDR3 reads TGTGCCAGCAGTTACGCGGGACAGGGCTTAGATACGCAGTATTTT. This encodes CASSYAGQGLDTQYF.

The V call is TRBV4-2, the J call TRBJ2-5, with 9 bases fitting TRBD1. With 3 bases clipped from V and 5 bases from J, the junction kept 10 bases outside the gene matches. This CDR3 contains 16 residues. The germline gives CDR1 LGHNA, CDR2 YNFKEQ. CDR3 loop: CASSHPQGAGVETQYF. For the CDR3, the DNA is TGTGCCAGCAGCCACCCACAGGGGGCGGGGGTGGAGACCCAGTACTTC.

The chain couples TRBV7-2 to TRBJ1-2; TRBD1 agrees at 12 bases. There are 15 residues in the CDR3. J was trimmed by 2 bases and V by 4 bases; bases with no gene match: 2. The germline CDR1 and CDR2 sequences are SGHTA and FQGNSA. The CDR3 nucleotides are TGTGCCAGCAGCTCGGGACAGGGGGCCAACTATGGCTACACCTTC. Protein sequence: CASSSGQGANYGYTF.

This sequence joins TRBV6-6 and TRBJ1-2; D uncertain. Germline values: CDR1 MNHNY, CDR2 SVGAGI (reference sequence). V was trimmed by 5 bases and J by 8 bases, leaving 18 bases between them. This CDR3 has 14 amino acids. CDR3 in amino acids: CASSPPDPRGGYTF. The CDR3, as DNA: TGTGCCAGCAGTCCCCCGGACCCACGAGGGGGCTACACCTTC.

V usage is TRBV7-2 and J usage is TRBJ2-1; a weak D match, TRBD1 (5 bases). This CDR3 contains 14 residues. With 6 bases removed from V and 0 bases from J, the gap between germline ends came to 9 bases. Germline V gene sequence: CDR1 SGHTA, CDR2 FQGNSA. The CDR3 loop reads CASSQGSSYNEQFF. The DNA for the CDR3 is TGTGCCAGCAGTCAGGGCAGCTCCTACAATGAGCAGTTCTTC.

This clone has only one observation. The chain has TRBV28 and TRBJ2-5, with a tentative D call TRBD1 (6 bases). The ends were cut back, 3 bases at V and 5 bases at J, with 10 bases in the middle. The germline CDR1 and CDR2 sequences are MDHEN and SYDVKM. The CDR3 consists of 13 residues. The CDR3 DNA sequence: TGTGCCAGCAGTTTCAGGGGACGGGAGACCCAGTACTTC. This sequence encodes CASSFRGRETQYF.

V gene TRBV3-1 (or the pseudogene TRBV3-2) combines with J gene TRBJ2-7, with TRBD2 identical over 9 bases. The V segment lost 1 base and the J segment 4 bases; nucleotides outside the gene matches: 8. This CDR3 spans 16 amino acids. CDR1 LGHDT and CDR2 YNNKEL come from the germline V gene (reference sequence). The CDR3 sequence: CASSQVGGRAVYEQYF. Written as DNA, the CDR3 is TGTGCCAGCAGCCAAGTCGGCGGGAGGGCCGTTTACGAGCAGTACTTC.

This clone came up a few times. V and J are TRBV12-3 or TRBV12-4 and TRBJ2-1, with a possible D match to TRBD2 (5 bases). This CDR3 spans 13 amino acids. The V and J ends lost 5 bases and 9 bases respectively, with 14 bases between them. The chain's CDR3 is CASSRGMNTEQFF. In nucleotides, the CDR3 is TGTGCCAGCAGTCGGGGAATGAATACTGAGCAGTTCTTC.